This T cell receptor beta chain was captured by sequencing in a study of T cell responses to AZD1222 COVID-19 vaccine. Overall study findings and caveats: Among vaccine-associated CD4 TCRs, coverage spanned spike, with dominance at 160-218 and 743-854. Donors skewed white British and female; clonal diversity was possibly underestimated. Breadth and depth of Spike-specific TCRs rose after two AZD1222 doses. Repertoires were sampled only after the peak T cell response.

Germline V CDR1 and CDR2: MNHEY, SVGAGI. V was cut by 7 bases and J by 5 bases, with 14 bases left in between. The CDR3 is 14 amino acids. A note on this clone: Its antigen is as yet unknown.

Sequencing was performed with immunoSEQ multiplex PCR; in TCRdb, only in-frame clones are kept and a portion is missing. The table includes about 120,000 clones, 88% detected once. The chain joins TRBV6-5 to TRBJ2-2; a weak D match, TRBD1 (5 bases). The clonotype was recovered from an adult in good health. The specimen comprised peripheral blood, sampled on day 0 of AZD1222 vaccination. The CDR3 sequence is CASKARVGTGELFF. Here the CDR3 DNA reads TGTGCCAGCAAGGCCAGGGTAGGGACCGGGGAGCTGTTTTTT.